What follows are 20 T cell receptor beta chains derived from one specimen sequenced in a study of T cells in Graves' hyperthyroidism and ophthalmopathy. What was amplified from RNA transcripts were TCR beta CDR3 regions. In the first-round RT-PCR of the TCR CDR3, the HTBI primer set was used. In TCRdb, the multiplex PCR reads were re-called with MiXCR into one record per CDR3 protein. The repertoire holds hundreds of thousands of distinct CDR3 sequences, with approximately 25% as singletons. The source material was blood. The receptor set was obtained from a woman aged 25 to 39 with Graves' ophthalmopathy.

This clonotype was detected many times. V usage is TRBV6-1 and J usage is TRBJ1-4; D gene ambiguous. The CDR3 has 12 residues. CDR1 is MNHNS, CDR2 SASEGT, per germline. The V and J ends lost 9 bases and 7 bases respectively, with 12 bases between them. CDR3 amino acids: CARSSGGEKLFF. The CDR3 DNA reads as TGTGCCAGGTCGTCGGGTGGTGAAAAACTGTTTTTT.

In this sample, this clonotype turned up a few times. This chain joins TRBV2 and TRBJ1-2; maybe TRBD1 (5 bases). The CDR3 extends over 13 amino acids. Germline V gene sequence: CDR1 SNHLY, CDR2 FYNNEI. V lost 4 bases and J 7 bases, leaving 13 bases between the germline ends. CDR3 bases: TGTGCCAGCAGTGTGAAGGCAGGGACTGGCTACACCTTC. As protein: CASSVKAGTGYTF.

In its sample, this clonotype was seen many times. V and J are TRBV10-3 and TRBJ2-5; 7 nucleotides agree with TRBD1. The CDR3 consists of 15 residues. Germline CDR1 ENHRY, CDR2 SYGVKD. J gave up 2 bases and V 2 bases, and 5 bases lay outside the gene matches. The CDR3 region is CAISEGTEIQETQYF. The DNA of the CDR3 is TGTGCCATCAGTGAGGGGACAGAGATACAAGAGACCCAGTACTTC.

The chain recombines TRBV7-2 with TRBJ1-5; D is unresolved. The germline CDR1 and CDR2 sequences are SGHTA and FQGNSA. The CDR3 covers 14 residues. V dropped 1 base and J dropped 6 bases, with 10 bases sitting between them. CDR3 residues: CASSLVGVGQPQHF. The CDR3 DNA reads TGTGCCAGCAGCTTAGTCGGGGTTGGTCAGCCCCAGCATTTT.

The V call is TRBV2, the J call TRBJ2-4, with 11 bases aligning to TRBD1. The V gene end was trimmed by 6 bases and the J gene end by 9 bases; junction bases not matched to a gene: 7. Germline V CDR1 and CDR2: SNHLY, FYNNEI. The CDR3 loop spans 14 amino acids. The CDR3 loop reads CASRDRGRAVIQYF. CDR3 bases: TGTGCCAGCAGGGACAGGGGGCGCGCCGTCATTCAGTACTTC.

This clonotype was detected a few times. DNA for the CDR3: TGTGCCTGGAGTGTTTGGGAGGACAAAGCTTTCTTT. It is translated as CAWSVWEDKAFF. The V and J genes are TRBV30 and TRBJ1-1, with D perhaps TRBD1 (5 bases). This CDR3 spans 12 amino acids. V was pared by 0 bases and J by 9 bases, with 11 bases between. The germline gives CDR1 GTSNPN, CDR2 SVGIG (reference sequence).

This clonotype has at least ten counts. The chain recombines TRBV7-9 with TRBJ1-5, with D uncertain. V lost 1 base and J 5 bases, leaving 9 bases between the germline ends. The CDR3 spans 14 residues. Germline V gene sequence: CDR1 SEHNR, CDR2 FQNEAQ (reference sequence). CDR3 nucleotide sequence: TGTGCCAGCAGCTTAGAGGGAGTTCATCAGCCCCAGCATTTT. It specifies CASSLEGVHQPQHF.

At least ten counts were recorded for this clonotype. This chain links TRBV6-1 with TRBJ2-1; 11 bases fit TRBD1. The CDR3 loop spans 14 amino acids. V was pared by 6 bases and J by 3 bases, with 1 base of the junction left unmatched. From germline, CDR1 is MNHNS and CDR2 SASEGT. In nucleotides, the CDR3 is TGTGCCAGCAGGGGACAGGGGGGCTACAATGAGCAGTTCTTC. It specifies CASRGQGGYNEQFF.

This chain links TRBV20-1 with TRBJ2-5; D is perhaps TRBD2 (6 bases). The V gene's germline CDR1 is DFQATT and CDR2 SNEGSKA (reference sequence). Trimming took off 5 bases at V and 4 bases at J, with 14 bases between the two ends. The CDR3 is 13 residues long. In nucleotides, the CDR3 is TGCAGTGCTCCCGCGGGGCGAGGAGAGACCCAGTACTTC. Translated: CSAPAGRGETQYF.

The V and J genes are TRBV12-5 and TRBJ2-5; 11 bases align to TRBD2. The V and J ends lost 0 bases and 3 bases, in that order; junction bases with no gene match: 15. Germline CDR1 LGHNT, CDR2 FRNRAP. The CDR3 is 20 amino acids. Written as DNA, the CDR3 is TGTGCTAGTGGTTTGGTAAAGTTAGCGGGGGGGCCCCCAAATAAAGAGACCCAGTACTTC. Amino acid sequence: CASGLVKLAGGPPNKETQYF.

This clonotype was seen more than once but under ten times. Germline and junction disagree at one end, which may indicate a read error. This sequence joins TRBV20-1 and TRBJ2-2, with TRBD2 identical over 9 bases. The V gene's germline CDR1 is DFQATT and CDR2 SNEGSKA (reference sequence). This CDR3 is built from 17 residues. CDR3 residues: CSASRSGLAGRVGELSF. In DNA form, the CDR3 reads TGCAGTGCTAGCAGATCGGGGCTAGCGGGGAGGGTCGGGGAGCTGTCTTTT.

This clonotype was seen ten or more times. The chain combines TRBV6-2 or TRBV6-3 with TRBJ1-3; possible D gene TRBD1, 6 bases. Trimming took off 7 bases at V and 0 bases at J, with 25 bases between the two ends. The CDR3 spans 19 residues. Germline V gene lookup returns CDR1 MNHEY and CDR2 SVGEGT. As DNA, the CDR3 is TGTGCCAGCACCCCCCGGAAGGTTCGGGGGCTCGTCTCTGGAAACACCATATATTTT. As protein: CASTPRKVRGLVSGNTIYF.

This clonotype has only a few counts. The CDR3 sequence is CASSLWQGGSYEQYF. CDR3 bases: TGCGCCAGCAGCTTGTGGCAGGGTGGATCCTACGAGCAGTACTTC. This chain joins TRBV5-1 and TRBJ2-7; a weak D match, TRBD1 (5 bases). Germline V gene lookup returns CDR1 SGHRS and CDR2 YFSETQ. V lost 1 base and J lost 1, with 12 bases in between. The CDR3 runs to 15 residues.

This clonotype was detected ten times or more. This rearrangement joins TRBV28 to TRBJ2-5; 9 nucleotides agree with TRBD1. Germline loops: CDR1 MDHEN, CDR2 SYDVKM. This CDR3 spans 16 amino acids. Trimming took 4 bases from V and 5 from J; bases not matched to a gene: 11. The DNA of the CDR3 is TGTGCCAGCAGTTATGCCGGGACAGGGTTCTTGGAGACCCAGTACTTC. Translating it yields CASSYAGTGFLETQYF.

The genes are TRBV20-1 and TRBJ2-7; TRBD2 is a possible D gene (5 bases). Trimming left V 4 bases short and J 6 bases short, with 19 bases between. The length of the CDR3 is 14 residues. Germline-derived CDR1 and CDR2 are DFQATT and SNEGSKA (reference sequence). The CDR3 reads CSANFRTAIAEQYF. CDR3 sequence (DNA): TGCAGTGCTAACTTCCGGACTGCTATCGCCGAGCAGTACTTC.

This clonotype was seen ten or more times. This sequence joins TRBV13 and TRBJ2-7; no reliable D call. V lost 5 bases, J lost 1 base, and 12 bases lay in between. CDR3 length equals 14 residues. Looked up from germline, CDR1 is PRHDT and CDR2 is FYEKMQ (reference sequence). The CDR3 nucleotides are TGTGCCAGCAGCCTATATCAAGAATCCTACGAGCAGTACTTC. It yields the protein CASSLYQESYEQYF.

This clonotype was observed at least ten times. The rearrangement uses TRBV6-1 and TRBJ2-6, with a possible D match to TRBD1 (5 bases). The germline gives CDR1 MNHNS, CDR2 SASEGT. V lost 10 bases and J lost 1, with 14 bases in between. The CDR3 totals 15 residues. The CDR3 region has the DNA TGTGCCACCCTCCGGACATTTTCTGGGGCCAACGTCCTGACTTTC. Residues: CATLRTFSGANVLTF.

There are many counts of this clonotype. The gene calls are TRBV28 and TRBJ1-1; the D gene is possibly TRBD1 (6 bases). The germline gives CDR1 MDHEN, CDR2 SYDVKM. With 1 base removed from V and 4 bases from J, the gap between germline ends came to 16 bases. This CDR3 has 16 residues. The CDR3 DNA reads TGTGCCAGCAGTTTATTCGAAGGCGGGGGCGGCACTGAAGCTTTCTTT. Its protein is CASSLFEGGGGTEAFF.

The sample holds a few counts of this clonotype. CDR3 sequence reads: CASSPQVANTEAFF. CDR3 nucleotides: TGTGCCAGCAGCCCCCAAGTTGCGAACACTGAAGCTTTCTTT. The rearrangement joins TRBV3-1 to TRBJ1-1; D remains ambiguous. The CDR3 covers 14 residues. Germline lookup yields CDR1 LGHDT and CDR2 YNNKEL (reference sequence). V was cut by 4 bases and J by 1 base, with 10 bases left in between.

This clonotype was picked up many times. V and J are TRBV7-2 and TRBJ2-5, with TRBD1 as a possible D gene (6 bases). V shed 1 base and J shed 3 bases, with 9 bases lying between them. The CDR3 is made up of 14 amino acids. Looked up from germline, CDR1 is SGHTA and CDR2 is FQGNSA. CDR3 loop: CASSLEEGEETQYF. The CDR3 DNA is TGTGCCAGCAGCTTAGAAGAGGGGGAAGAGACCCAGTACTTC.